Here is one T cell receptor (beta chain) with its context. Its target is unknown. Data came from immunoSEQ multiplex PCR; TCRdb stores just in-frame clones and leaves some out. The sample holds some 25,000 clones, around 64% seen once. CDR1 and CDR2 (germline): MNHEY, SVGAGI. V was trimmed by 4 bases and J by 3 bases, leaving 13 bases between them. The CDR3 covers 14 residues. This record belongs to a study of PD-1 blockade in classical Hodgkin lymphoma. Study-level background: Patients got intravenous nivolumab 3 mg/kg every 2 weeks.

Relapses following autologous stem cell transplantation were seen in all patients, with brentuximab vedotin exposure varying. Points from the study as a whole: Although disease activity or prior therapy may be involved, causes of the repertoire differences remain undefined. A reduction in baseline TCR diversity was reportedly seen in newly diagnosed patients relative to healthy donors. The diversity seen at baseline in complete responders resembled that of newly diagnosed patients.

The material was peripheral blood mononuclear cells (PBMCs), obtained before the second cycle of nivolumab. The source of this sequence is a human donor with classical Hodgkin lymphoma. The V gene is TRBV6-5, the J gene TRBJ2-7; D tentatively fits TRBD1 or TRBD2 (5 bases each). This CDR3 reads CASSSGTGLYEQYF. CDR3 DNA: TGTGCCAGCAGTTCCGGGACGGGGCTCTACGAGCAGTACTTC.